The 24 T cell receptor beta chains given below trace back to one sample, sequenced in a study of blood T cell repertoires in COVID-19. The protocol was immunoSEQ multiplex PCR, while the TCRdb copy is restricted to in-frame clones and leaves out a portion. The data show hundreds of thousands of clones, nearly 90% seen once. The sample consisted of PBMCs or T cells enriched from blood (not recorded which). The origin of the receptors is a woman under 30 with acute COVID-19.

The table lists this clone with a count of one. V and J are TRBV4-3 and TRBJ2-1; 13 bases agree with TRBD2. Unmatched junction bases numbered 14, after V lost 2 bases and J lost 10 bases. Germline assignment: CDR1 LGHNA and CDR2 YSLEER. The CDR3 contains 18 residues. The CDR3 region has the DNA TGCGCCAGCAGCCAATCCTGGGCCGGACTAGCGGGGGACTGGGAGCAGTTCTTC. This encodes CASSQSWAGLAGDWEQFF.

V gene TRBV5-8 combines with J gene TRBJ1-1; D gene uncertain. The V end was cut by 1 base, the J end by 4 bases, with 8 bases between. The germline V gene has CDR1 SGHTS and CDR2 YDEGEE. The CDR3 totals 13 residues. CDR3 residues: CASSLRGTTEAFF. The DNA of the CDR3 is TGTGCCAGCAGCTTGCGGGGTACCACTGAAGCTTTCTTT. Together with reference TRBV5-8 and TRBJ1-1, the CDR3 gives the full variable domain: EAGVTQSPTHLIKTRGQQATLRCSPISGHTSVYWYQQALGLGLQFLLWYDEGEERNRGNFPPRFSGRQFPNYSSELNVNALELEDSALYLCASSLRGTTEAFFGQGTRLTVV.

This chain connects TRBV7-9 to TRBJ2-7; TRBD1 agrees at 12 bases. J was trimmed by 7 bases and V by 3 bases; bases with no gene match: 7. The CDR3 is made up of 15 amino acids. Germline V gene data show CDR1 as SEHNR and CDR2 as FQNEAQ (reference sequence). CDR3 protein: CASSLGTGGTREQYF. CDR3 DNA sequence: TGTGCCAGCAGCTTGGGGACAGGGGGCACGAGGGAGCAGTACTTC.

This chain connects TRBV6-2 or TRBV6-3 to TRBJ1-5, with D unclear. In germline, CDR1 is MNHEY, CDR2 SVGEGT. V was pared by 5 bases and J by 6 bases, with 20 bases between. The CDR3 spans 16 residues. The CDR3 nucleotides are TGTGCCAGCAGTCCGCCCAAGTCGACGGCGGCTCAGCCCCAGCATTTT. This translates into CASSPPKSTAAQPQHF.

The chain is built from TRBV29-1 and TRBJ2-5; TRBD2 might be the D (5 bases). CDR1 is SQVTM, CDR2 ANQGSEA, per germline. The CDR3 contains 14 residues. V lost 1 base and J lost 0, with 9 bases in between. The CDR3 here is CSVEVGLHQETQYF. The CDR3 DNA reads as TGCAGCGTTGAAGTCGGACTGCACCAAGAGACCCAGTACTTC.

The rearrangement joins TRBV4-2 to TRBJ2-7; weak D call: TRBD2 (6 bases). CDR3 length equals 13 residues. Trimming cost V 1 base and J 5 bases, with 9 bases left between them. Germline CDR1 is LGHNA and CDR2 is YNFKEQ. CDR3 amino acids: CASSQALANEQYF. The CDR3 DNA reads TGTGCCAGCAGCCAAGCACTAGCTAACGAGCAGTACTTC.

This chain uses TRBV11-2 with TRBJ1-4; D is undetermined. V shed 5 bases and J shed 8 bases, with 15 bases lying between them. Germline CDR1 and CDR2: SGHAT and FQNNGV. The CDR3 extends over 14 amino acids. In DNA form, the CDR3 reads TGTGCCAGCAGCCCGCCCGGCATGGAGGAAAAACTGTTTTTT. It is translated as CASSPPGMEEKLFF.

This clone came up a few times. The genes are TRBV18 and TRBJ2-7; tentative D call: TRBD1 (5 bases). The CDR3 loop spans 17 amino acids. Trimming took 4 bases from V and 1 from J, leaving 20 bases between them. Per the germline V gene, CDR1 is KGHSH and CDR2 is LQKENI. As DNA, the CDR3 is TGTGCCAGCTCACTAATCCCGCCCGGGCAGGGTTCCTACGAGCAGTACTTC. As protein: CASSLIPPGQGSYEQYF.

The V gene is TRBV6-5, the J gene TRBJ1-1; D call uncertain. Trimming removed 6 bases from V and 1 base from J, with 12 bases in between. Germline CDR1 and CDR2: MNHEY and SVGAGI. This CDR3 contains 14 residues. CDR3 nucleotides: TGTGCCAGCAGCCTAAGAGCCCCGAACACTGAAGCTTTCTTT. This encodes CASSLRAPNTEAFF.

Here the CDR3 DNA reads TGTGCCAGCAGTTTCAGGGATCAGCCCCAGCATTTT. Amino acid sequence: CASSFRDQPQHF. The chain combines TRBV27 with TRBJ1-5; perhaps TRBD1 as D (5 bases). The CDR3 is 12 residues long. Between the trimmed V and J ends, which lost 3 bases and 5 bases, there was a span of 5 bases. CDR1 is MNHEY and CDR2 is SMNVEV in the germline V gene (reference sequence).

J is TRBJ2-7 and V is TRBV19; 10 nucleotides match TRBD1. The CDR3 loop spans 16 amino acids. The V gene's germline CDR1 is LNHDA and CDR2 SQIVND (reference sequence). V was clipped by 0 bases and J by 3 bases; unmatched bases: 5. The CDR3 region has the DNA TGTGCCAGTAGTATAGATCCTCGGACAGGGGGCTACGAGCAGTACTTC. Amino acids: CASSIDPRTGGYEQYF. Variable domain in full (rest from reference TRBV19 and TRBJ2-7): DGGITQSPKYLFRKEGQNVTLSCEQNLNHDAMYWYRQDPGQGLRLIYYSQIVNDFQKGDIAEGYSVSREKKESFPLTVTSAQKNPTAFYLCASSIDPRTGGYEQYFGPGTRLTVT.

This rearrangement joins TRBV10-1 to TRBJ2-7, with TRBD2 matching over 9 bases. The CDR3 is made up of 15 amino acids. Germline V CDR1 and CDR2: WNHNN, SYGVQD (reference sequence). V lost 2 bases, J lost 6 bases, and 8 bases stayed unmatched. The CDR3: CASSEGLAGSGEQYF. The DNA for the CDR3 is TGCGCCAGCAGTGAGGGGCTAGCGGGATCGGGCGAGCAGTACTTC.

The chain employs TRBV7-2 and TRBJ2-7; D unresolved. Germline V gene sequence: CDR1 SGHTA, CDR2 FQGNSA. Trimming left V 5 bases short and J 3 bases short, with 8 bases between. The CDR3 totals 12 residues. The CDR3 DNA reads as TGTGCCAGCAGCCCTCCACTCTACGAGCAGTACTTC. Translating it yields CASSPPLYEQYF.

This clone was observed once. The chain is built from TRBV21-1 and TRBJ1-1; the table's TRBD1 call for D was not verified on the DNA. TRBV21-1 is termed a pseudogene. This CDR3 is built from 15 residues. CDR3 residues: CASSKVDRRNTEAFF. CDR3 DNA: TGTGCCAGCAGCAAAGTAGACAGGAGGAACACTGAAGCTTTCTTT.

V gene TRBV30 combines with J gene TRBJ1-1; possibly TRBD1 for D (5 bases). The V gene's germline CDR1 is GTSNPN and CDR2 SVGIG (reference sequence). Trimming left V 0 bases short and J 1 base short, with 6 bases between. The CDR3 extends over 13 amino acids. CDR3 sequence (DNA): TGTGCCTGGAGTGTTGGGGCGAACACTGAAGCTTTCTTT. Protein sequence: CAWSVGANTEAFF.

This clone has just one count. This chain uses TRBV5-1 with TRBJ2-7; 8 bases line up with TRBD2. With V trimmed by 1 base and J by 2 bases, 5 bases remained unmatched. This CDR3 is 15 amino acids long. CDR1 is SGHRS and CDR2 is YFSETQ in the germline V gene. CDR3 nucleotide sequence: TGCGCCAGCAGCTTGTCCGGGGGGGTGGCCTACGAGCAGTACTTC. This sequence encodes CASSLSGGVAYEQYF.

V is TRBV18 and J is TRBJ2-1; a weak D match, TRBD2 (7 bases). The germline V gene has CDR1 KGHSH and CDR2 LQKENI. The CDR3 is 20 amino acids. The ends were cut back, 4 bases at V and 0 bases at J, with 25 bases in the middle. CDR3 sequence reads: CASSQPGLQGGGISYNEQFF. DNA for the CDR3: TGTGCCAGCTCACAACCGGGACTACAAGGGGGGGGAATCTCCTACAATGAGCAGTTCTTC.

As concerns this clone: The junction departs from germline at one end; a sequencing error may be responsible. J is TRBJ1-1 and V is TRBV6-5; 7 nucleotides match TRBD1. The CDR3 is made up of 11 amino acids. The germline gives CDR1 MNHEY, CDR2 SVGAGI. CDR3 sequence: CASSYDREVYF. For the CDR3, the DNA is TGTGCCAGCAGTTACGACAGGGAAGTCTACTTT.

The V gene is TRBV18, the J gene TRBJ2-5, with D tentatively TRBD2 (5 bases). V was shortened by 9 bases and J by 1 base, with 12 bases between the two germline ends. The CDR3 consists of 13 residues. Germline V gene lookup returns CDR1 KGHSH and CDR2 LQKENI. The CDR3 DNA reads TGTGCCAGTAACCTAGCAGCCCAAGAGACCCAGTACTTC. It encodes CASNLAAQETQYF.

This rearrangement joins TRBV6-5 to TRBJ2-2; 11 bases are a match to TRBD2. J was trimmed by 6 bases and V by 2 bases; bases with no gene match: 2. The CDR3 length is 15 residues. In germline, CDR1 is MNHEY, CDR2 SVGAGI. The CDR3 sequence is CASSYEGLAAGELFF. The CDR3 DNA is TGTGCCAGCAGTTACGAGGGACTAGCGGCCGGGGAGCTGTTTTTT.

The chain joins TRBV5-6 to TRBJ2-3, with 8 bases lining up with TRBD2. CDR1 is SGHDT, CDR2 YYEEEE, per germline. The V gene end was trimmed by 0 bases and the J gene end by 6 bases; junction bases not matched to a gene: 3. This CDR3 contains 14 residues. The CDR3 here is CASSLAQREDTQYF. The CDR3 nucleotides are TGTGCCAGCAGCTTGGCCCAGCGGGAGGATACGCAGTATTTT.

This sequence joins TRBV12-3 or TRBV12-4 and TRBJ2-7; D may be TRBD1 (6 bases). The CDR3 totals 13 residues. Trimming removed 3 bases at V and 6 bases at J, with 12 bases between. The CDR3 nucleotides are TGTGCCAGCAGTTTGTGGCAGGGGAGCGAGCAGTACTTC. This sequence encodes CASSLWQGSEQYF.

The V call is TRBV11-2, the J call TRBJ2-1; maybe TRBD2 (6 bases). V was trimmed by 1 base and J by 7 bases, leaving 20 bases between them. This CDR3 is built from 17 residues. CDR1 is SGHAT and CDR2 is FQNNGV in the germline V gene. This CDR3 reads CASSLGSAGRAGNEQFF. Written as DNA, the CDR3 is TGTGCCAGCAGCTTAGGATCTGCGGGCCGGGCGGGGAATGAGCAGTTCTTC.

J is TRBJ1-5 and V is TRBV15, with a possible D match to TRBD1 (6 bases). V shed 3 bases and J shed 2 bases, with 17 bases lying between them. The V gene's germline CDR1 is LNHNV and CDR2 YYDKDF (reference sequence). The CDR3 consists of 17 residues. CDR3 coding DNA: TGTGCCACCAGCAGGGGCCTACAGGGTCGGGGCAATCAGCCCCAGCATTTT. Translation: CATSRGLQGRGNQPQHF.